This is a list of T cell receptor beta chains from one sample in a study of blood T cell repertoires in COVID-19. The method was immunoSEQ multiplex PCR; TCRdb's version includes in-frame clones alone and lacks a portion of them. The sample holds a few hundred thousand clones; about 83% are singletons and the top ten take about 1.2%. Input material: peripheral blood. The receptors stem from a woman between 50 and 59 years old with acute or convalescent COVID-19. Both conserved end residues are part of each CDR3. D genes are given only for firm matches. For some rows the clone size is stated as once, few or many, or as a class when expanded; others skip it.

v_call	d_call	clone_size	j_call	cdr3_aa	cdr3_nt
TRBV19	TRBD1	-	TRBJ2-3	CASSPQRTGGANTQYF	TGTGCCAGTAGTCCCCAGAGGACAGGGGGCGCGAATACGCAGTATTTT
TRBV12-3/TRBV12-4	-	-	TRBJ1-2	CASRQHANYGYTF	TGTGCCAGCAGACAACACGCTAACTATGGCTACACCTTC
TRBV2	TRBD1	-	TRBJ1-2	CASSPDRALYGYTF	TGTGCCAGCAGTCCTGACAGGGCCCTATATGGCTACACCTTC
TRBV7-9	-	-	TRBJ1-2	CASSLGSGNGYTF	TGTGCCAGCAGCTTAGGGTCGGGGAATGGCTACACCTTC
TRBV6-5	-	once	TRBJ2-1	CASSYSRAGSAPFF	TGTGCCAGCAGTTACTCGAGGGCGGGCAGTGCTCCTTTCTTC
TRBV3-1/TRBV3-2	TRBD2	-	TRBJ2-3	CASSQVGTAGESTDTQYF	TGTGCCAGCAGCCAAGTAGGGACGGCGGGGGAAAGCACAGATACGCAGTATTTT
TRBV7-9	TRBD2	-	TRBJ2-5	CASSLPGLAGPETQYF	TGTGCCAGCAGCTTACCGGGACTAGCGGGACCAGAGACCCAGTACTTC
TRBV5-1	TRBD1	once	TRBJ1-4	CASSRDRGDEKLFF	TGCGCCAGCAGCCGAGACAGGGGGGACGAAAAACTGTTTTTT
TRBV7-2	-	-	TRBJ1-1	CASSLVEMNTEAFF	TGTGCCAGCAGCTTAGTAGAAATGAACACTGAAGCTTTCTTT
TRBV5-1	-	once	TRBJ1-2	CASSYQEGYGYTF	TGCGCCAGCAGTTATCAGGAGGGGTATGGCTACACCTTC
TRBV6-5	-	-	TRBJ1-2	CASSYSRGLYGYTF	TGTGCCAGCAGTTATTCGAGGGGACTCTATGGCTACACCTTC
TRBV7-3	-	once	TRBJ2-3	CASSRASGATATSTDTQYF	TGTGCCAGCAGCCGCGCCTCAGGGGCCACGGCAACTAGCACAGATACGCAGTATTTT
TRBV6-5	-	-	TRBJ1-3	CASTLRRGSGSTIYF	TGTGCCAGCACCTTACGTAGGGGGAGCGGATCCACCATATATTTT
TRBV6-1	TRBD1	-	TRBJ1-1	CASSEQGALTEAFF	TGTGCCAGCAGTGAGCAGGGGGCGCTTACTGAAGCTTTCTTT
TRBV4-2	TRBD1	-	TRBJ1-2	CASSHSGTGSEVYGYTF	TGTGCCAGCAGCCATTCAGGGACAGGGTCCGAGGTATATGGCTACACCTTC
TRBV7-8	-	few	TRBJ1-2	CASSLDRTNYGYTF	TGTGCCAGCAGCTTAGACAGGACCAACTATGGCTACACCTTC
TRBV19	-	-	TRBJ1-1	CASSAHSGGNAFF	TGTGCCAGTAGTGCCCACTCGGGGGGAAATGCTTTCTTT
TRBV2	-	-	TRBJ2-3	CASSEKVAGSPTDTQYF	TGTGCCAGCAGTGAGAAAGTGGCGGGGTCCCCCACAGATACGCAGTATTTT